Listed below are T cell receptor beta chains from one sample, sequenced in a study of blood T cell repertoires in COVID-19. The assay was immunoSEQ multiplex PCR, and TCRdb's table has in-frame clones only and misses some. The sample records about 150,000 clones, roughly 79% being singletons. Sequencing was done on a sample of peripheral blood. These receptors were collected from a human donor with acute or convalescent COVID-19. The donor label of this sample is uncertain. Both conserved end residues are part of each CDR3. Each record gives: clone size, V gene, D gene, J gene, CDR3 protein, CDR3 DNA. The D gene is left open where the match is weak. Only part of the rows carry a size: once, few, many, or a class if the clone is expanded.

clone_size: few
v_call: TRBV11-2
d_call: TRBD1
j_call: TRBJ1-1
cdr3_aa: CASSENRGLNTEAFF
cdr3_nt: TGTGCCAGCAGCGAAAACAGGGGGTTGAACACTGAAGCTTTCTTT

clone_size: NA
v_call: TRBV18
d_call: TRBD1
j_call: TRBJ1-1
cdr3_aa: CASSPGQGNTEAFF
cdr3_nt: TGTGCCAGCTCACCGGGACAGGGCAACACTGAAGCTTTCTTT

clone_size: NA
v_call: TRBV5-1
d_call: NA
j_call: TRBJ2-3
cdr3_aa: CASRFGRDTDTQYF
cdr3_nt: TGCGCCAGCAGATTTGGGCGGGACACAGATACGCAGTATTTT

clone_size: NA
v_call: TRBV7-9
d_call: TRBD1
j_call: TRBJ1-5
cdr3_aa: CASSSGQGDRPQHF
cdr3_nt: TGTGCCAGCAGTTCCGGACAGGGGGATCGGCCCCAGCATTTT

clone_size: NA
v_call: TRBV10-1
d_call: NA
j_call: TRBJ1-2
cdr3_aa: CASSEVREAGYTF
cdr3_nt: TGCGCCAGCAGTGAAGTTAGGGAGGCTGGCTACACCTTC

clone_size: NA
v_call: TRBV4-1
d_call: NA
j_call: TRBJ1-1
cdr3_aa: CASSPVWEGTGEAFF
cdr3_nt: TGCGCCAGCAGCCCCGTATGGGAGGGGACCGGTGAAGCTTTCTTT

clone_size: NA
v_call: TRBV5-1
d_call: NA
j_call: TRBJ1-3
cdr3_aa: CASSPGQTWADTIYF
cdr3_nt: TGCGCCAGCAGCCCCGGACAGACTTGGGCGGACACCATATATTTT

clone_size: NA
v_call: TRBV2
d_call: NA
j_call: TRBJ1-4
cdr3_aa: CASSSLTGAGNEKLFF
cdr3_nt: TGTGCCAGCAGTTCCCTTACAGGTGCGGGGAATGAAAAACTGTTTTTT

clone_size: NA
v_call: TRBV6-6
d_call: NA
j_call: TRBJ1-1
cdr3_aa: CASSYSGGLNTEAFF
cdr3_nt: TGTGCCAGCAGTTACTCTGGAGGCCTGAACACTGAAGCTTTCTTT

clone_size: NA
v_call: TRBV5-6
d_call: NA
j_call: TRBJ1-1
cdr3_aa: CASSLELSPGEATEAFF
cdr3_nt: TGTGCCAGCAGCTTGGAATTAAGTCCAGGGGAAGCCACTGAAGCTTTCTTT

clone_size: many
v_call: TRBV27
d_call: NA
j_call: TRBJ1-5
cdr3_aa: CASSLVGGNQPQHF
cdr3_nt: TGTGCCAGCAGTCTTGTCGGGGGCAATCAGCCCCAGCATTTT

clone_size: NA
v_call: TRBV5-1
d_call: TRBD2
j_call: TRBJ2-1
cdr3_aa: CASRGTAGVEQFF
cdr3_nt: TGCGCCAGCAGGGGGACTGCGGGAGTTGAGCAGTTCTTC

clone_size: NA
v_call: TRBV30
d_call: TRBD2
j_call: TRBJ2-3
cdr3_aa: CAWSVWRAGGPRDTQYF
cdr3_nt: TGTGCCTGGAGTGTATGGAGAGCGGGGGGGCCAAGAGATACGCAGTATTTT

clone_size: NA
v_call: TRBV10-3
d_call: NA
j_call: TRBJ1-6
cdr3_aa: CAISEHRDNSPLHF
cdr3_nt: TGTGCCATCAGTGAGCACAGGGATAATTCACCCCTCCACTTT

clone_size: NA
v_call: TRBV18
d_call: NA
j_call: TRBJ2-2
cdr3_aa: CASPPEPTNTGELFF
cdr3_nt: TGTGCCAGCCCACCGGAGCCAACGAACACCGGGGAGCTGTTTTTT

clone_size: NA
v_call: TRBV5-1
d_call: TRBD2
j_call: TRBJ2-3
cdr3_aa: CASSLGSSSGGTDTQYF
cdr3_nt: TGCGCCAGCAGCTTGGGTTCAAGTAGCGGGGGCACAGATACGCAGTATTTT

clone_size: NA
v_call: TRBV10-3
d_call: NA
j_call: TRBJ1-2
cdr3_aa: CAISSGPGDGYTF
cdr3_nt: TGTGCCATCTCCTCCGGGCCCGGGGATGGCTACACCTTC

clone_size: NA
v_call: TRBV27
d_call: NA
j_call: TRBJ1-1
cdr3_aa: CASSLLGGRANTEAFF
cdr3_nt: TGTGCCAGCAGTTTACTTGGGGGCAGAGCCAACACTGAAGCTTTCTTT

clone_size: NA
v_call: TRBV24-1
d_call: TRBD1
j_call: TRBJ2-1
cdr3_aa: CATGDRGRDNEQFF
cdr3_nt: TGTGCCACCGGAGACAGGGGGCGGGACAATGAGCAGTTCTTC

clone_size: NA
v_call: TRBV18
d_call: NA
j_call: TRBJ2-2
cdr3_aa: CASSAGGNTGELFF
cdr3_nt: TGTGCCAGCTCCGCGGGCGGGAACACCGGGGAGCTGTTTTTT

clone_size: NA
v_call: TRBV18
d_call: NA
j_call: TRBJ2-1
cdr3_aa: CASSPSRGEQFF
cdr3_nt: TGTGCCAGCTCACCAAGTAGGGGTGAGCAGTTCTTC

clone_size: NA
v_call: TRBV5-6
d_call: TRBD1
j_call: TRBJ2-5
cdr3_aa: CASSSNTGAQYQETQYF
cdr3_nt: TGTGCCAGCAGCTCTAATACAGGGGCCCAGTACCAAGAGACCCAGTACTTC

clone_size: once
v_call: TRBV6-1
d_call: TRBD1
j_call: TRBJ1-1
cdr3_aa: CASSASRTGVNTEAFF
cdr3_nt: TGTGCCAGCAGTGCCTCCAGGACAGGGGTAAACACTGAAGCTTTCTTT

clone_size: NA
v_call: TRBV5-1
d_call: TRBD1
j_call: TRBJ2-1
cdr3_aa: CASSPTGGSYNEQFF
cdr3_nt: TGCGCCAGCAGCCCAACAGGGGGCTCCTACAATGAGCAGTTCTTC

clone_size: once
v_call: TRBV11-1
d_call: NA
j_call: TRBJ1-6
cdr3_aa: CASSLAKGNSPLHF
cdr3_nt: TGTGCCAGCAGCTTGGCGAAGGGGAATTCACCCCTCCACTTT

clone_size: few
v_call: TRBV5-4
d_call: TRBD1
j_call: TRBJ1-2
cdr3_aa: CASSLGGDRESYGYTF
cdr3_nt: TGTGCCAGCAGCTTGGGGGGGGACAGAGAGAGCTATGGCTACACCTTC

clone_size: NA
v_call: TRBV9
d_call: TRBD1
j_call: TRBJ1-2
cdr3_aa: CASSVGGQWASGYTF
cdr3_nt: TGTGCCAGCAGCGTAGGGGGACAGTGGGCTTCCGGCTACACCTTC

clone_size: few
v_call: TRBV5-5
d_call: NA
j_call: TRBJ1-6
cdr3_aa: CASSSDGGGSPLHF
cdr3_nt: TGTGCCAGCAGTTCTGACGGTGGCGGTTCACCCCTCCACTTT

clone_size: NA
v_call: TRBV6-5
d_call: NA
j_call: TRBJ1-1
cdr3_aa: CASRSNTEAFF
cdr3_nt: TGTGCCAGCCGGTCGAACACTGAAGCTTTCTTT

clone_size: NA
v_call: TRBV5-1
d_call: NA
j_call: TRBJ2-2
cdr3_aa: CASSLAGGPGELFF
cdr3_nt: TGCGCCAGCAGCTTGGCCGGTGGTCCCGGGGAGCTGTTTTTT

clone_size: NA
v_call: TRBV24-1
d_call: NA
j_call: TRBJ2-5
cdr3_aa: CATSDFGGLETQYF
cdr3_nt: TGTGCCACCAGTGATTTTGGGGGCCTGGAGACCCAGTACTTC

clone_size: NA
v_call: TRBV15
d_call: TRBD1
j_call: TRBJ2-3
cdr3_aa: CATSSGTGSRTDTQYF
cdr3_nt: TGTGCCACCAGCTCTGGGACAGGCTCCCGGACAGATACGCAGTATTTT

clone_size: NA
v_call: TRBV6-5
d_call: NA
j_call: TRBJ1-5
cdr3_aa: CASSSQQGNSNQPQHF
cdr3_nt: TGTGCCAGCAGTTCACAGCAGGGAAATAGCAATCAGCCCCAGCATTTT

clone_size: NA
v_call: TRBV11-2
d_call: TRBD1
j_call: TRBJ1-5
cdr3_aa: CASSLDRADQPQHF
cdr3_nt: TGTGCCAGCAGCCTCGACAGGGCGGATCAGCCCCAGCATTTT

clone_size: NA
v_call: TRBV10-2
d_call: NA
j_call: TRBJ1-4
cdr3_aa: CASSEVWGGTNEKLFF
cdr3_nt: TGCGCCAGCAGTGAGGTCTGGGGGGGAACTAATGAAAAACTGTTTTTT

clone_size: NA
v_call: TRBV29-1
d_call: TRBD1
j_call: TRBJ1-2
cdr3_aa: CSATPDRGLGYTF
cdr3_nt: TGCAGCGCCACCCCGGACAGGGGGCTTGGCTACACCTTC

clone_size: few
v_call: TRBV6-5
d_call: NA
j_call: TRBJ2-3
cdr3_aa: CASRRDRADTQYF
cdr3_nt: TGTGCCAGCAGACGAGACCGGGCAGATACGCAGTATTTT

clone_size: few
v_call: TRBV4-1
d_call: NA
j_call: TRBJ2-5
cdr3_aa: CASSQVGSQETQYF
cdr3_nt: TGCGCCAGCAGCCAAGTCGGGAGTCAAGAGACCCAGTACTTC

clone_size: NA
v_call: TRBV4-1
d_call: TRBD1
j_call: TRBJ1-2
cdr3_aa: CASSQIQGARGGGYTF
cdr3_nt: TGCGCCAGCAGCCAAATTCAGGGGGCAAGGGGTGGTGGCTACACCTTC

clone_size: NA
v_call: TRBV19
d_call: TRBD1
j_call: TRBJ2-5
cdr3_aa: CASTPGQAQGTQYF
cdr3_nt: TGTGCCAGTACCCCGGGACAGGCCCAGGGGACCCAGTACTTC

clone_size: NA
v_call: TRBV6-5
d_call: TRBD1
j_call: TRBJ1-1
cdr3_aa: CASSLGQGNTEAFF
cdr3_nt: TGTGCCAGCAGTTTGGGACAGGGGAACACTGAAGCTTTCTTT

clone_size: NA
v_call: TRBV27
d_call: NA
j_call: TRBJ1-5
cdr3_aa: CASSPSGSGGQPQHF
cdr3_nt: TGTGCCAGCAGCCCTTCAGGGTCGGGGGGTCAGCCCCAGCATTTT

clone_size: NA
v_call: TRBV6-5
d_call: TRBD1
j_call: TRBJ2-7
cdr3_aa: CASSSGQVTYEQYF
cdr3_nt: TGTGCCAGCAGTTCCGGACAGGTGACCTACGAGCAGTACTTC

clone_size: NA
v_call: TRBV2
d_call: NA
j_call: TRBJ1-6
cdr3_aa: CASSGSRTPKALHF
cdr3_nt: TGTGCCAGCAGTGGTTCCCGGACACCCAAGGCCCTCCACTTT

clone_size: NA
v_call: TRBV3-1/TRBV3-2
d_call: TRBD1
j_call: TRBJ2-7
cdr3_aa: CASSLSGGQGYEQYF
cdr3_nt: TGTGCCAGCAGCCTTTCCGGGGGACAGGGCTACGAGCAGTACTTC

clone_size: NA
v_call: TRBV24-1
d_call: TRBD2
j_call: TRBJ2-1
cdr3_aa: CATSEGTSVTHNEQFF
cdr3_nt: TGTGCCACCAGTGAAGGGACTAGCGTAACCCACAATGAGCAGTTCTTC

clone_size: once
v_call: TRBV10-1
d_call: TRBD1
j_call: TRBJ2-1
cdr3_aa: CAIATGGYYNEQFF
cdr3_nt: TGCGCCATCGCGACAGGGGGCTACTACAATGAGCAGTTCTTC

clone_size: NA
v_call: TRBV27
d_call: NA
j_call: TRBJ2-5
cdr3_aa: CASSLDYETQYF
cdr3_nt: TGTGCCAGCAGTTTGGACTATGAGACCCAGTACTTC